Listed here are 17 T cell receptor beta chains from one sample, sequenced in a study of cytomegalovirus exposure and HLA in healthy donors. 60 Vbeta and 13 Jbeta primers were used in PCR. Sequenced by immunoSEQ multiplex PCR; TCRdb stores in-frame clones only, minus some. This table holds about 150,000 clones, around 80% found once. The sample consisted of PBMCs. All receptors derive from a man aged 18 to 35 in good health and CMV-seronegative.

J is TRBJ2-7 and V is TRBV7-2, with TRBD1 matching 9 bases. The length of the CDR3 is 14 residues. The V gene's germline CDR1 is SGHTA and CDR2 FQGNSA. Germline trimming cut 5 bases from V and 3 bases from J; bases unmatched to any gene: 5. This CDR3 is CASSPLTGGYEQYF. The CDR3 DNA sequence: TGTGCCAGCAGCCCGCTGACAGGGGGCTACGAGCAGTACTTC.

The rearrangement links TRBV4-3 to TRBJ2-1, with a possible D match to TRBD2 (6 bases). CDR1 is LGHNA, CDR2 YSLEER, per germline. This CDR3 is built from 15 residues. Trimming pared 0 bases from V and 1 base from J, leaving 7 bases between. CDR3 sequence (DNA): TGCGCCAGCAGCCAAGATGCGGGATCCTACAATGAGCAGTTCTTC. This encodes CASSQDAGSYNEQFF.

A single count supports this clone. The chain couples TRBV2 to TRBJ1-5; maybe TRBD1 (5 bases). CDR1 is SNHLY and CDR2 is FYNNEI in the germline V gene. The CDR3 length is 14 residues. V lost 8 bases to trimming and J lost 2 bases, with 13 bases between them. This CDR3 is CASSQGTGNQPQHF. CDR3 in DNA: TGTGCCAGCTCGCAGGGCACGGGCAATCAGCCCCAGCATTTT. Full variable domain (missing parts from reference TRBV2 and TRBJ1-5): EPEVTQTPSHQVTQMGQEVILRCVPISNHLYFYWYRQILGQKVEFLVSFYNNEISEKSEIFDDQFSVERPDGSNFTLKIRSTKLEDSAMYFCASSQGTGNQPQHFGDGTRLSIL.

This clone showed up just once. The V and J genes are TRBV19 and TRBJ1-5, with TRBD1 as a possible D gene (5 bases). Trimming removed 5 bases from V and 3 bases from J, with 14 bases in between. The germline gives CDR1 LNHDA, CDR2 SQIVND (reference sequence). CDR3 size: 15 residues. The CDR3 loop is CASSGRDRYNQPQHF. DNA of the CDR3: TGTGCCAGTAGTGGCAGAGACAGATACAATCAGCCCCAGCATTTT.

The CDR3 DNA reads TGTGCCAGCAGCGGGAGGGTTTTCCCCGATGAGCAGTTCTTC. Its translation: CASSGRVFPDEQFF. The rearrangement links TRBV7-9 to TRBJ2-1; 7 nucleotides align to TRBD2. The CDR3 totals 14 residues. Germline V lookup: CDR1 SEHNR, CDR2 FQNEAQ (reference sequence). V was clipped by 5 bases and J by 8 bases; unmatched bases: 9.

V gene TRBV9 combines with J gene TRBJ2-5; TRBD2 aligns across 13 bases. CDR1 and CDR2 (germline): SGDLS, YYNGEE. V shed 4 bases and J 2 bases; nucleotides not matched to a gene: 8. This CDR3 region has 17 residues. CDR3 DNA sequence: TGTGCCAGCAGCCCAGGACTAGCGGGAGATCTGCAAGAGACCCAGTACTTC. Amino acid sequence: CASSPGLAGDLQETQYF.

DNA of the CDR3: TGTGCCAGCAGCTTGGGGGGGGGCCTCTCCTACAATGAGCAGTTCTTC. Its translation is CASSLGGGLSYNEQFF. The chain carries TRBV7-3 and TRBJ2-1, with D perhaps matching TRBD2 (7 bases). Germline loops: CDR1 SGHTA, CDR2 FQGTGA. V was pared by 3 bases and J by 0 bases, with 12 bases between. The CDR3 runs 16 residues.

The chain couples TRBV6-5 to TRBJ2-1, with 11 bases aligning to TRBD2. V trimming: 5 bases; J trimming: 4 bases; junction bases outside the gene matches: 4. CDR3 length: 15 amino acids. Germline V gene sequence: CDR1 MNHEY, CDR2 SVGAGI. CDR3 region: CASSSLAGGYNEQFF. CDR3 coding DNA: TGTGCCAGCAGTAGCCTAGCGGGAGGTTACAATGAGCAGTTCTTC.

V is TRBV6-6 and J is TRBJ2-3, with D tentatively TRBD1 (5 bases). The length of the CDR3 is 12 residues. CDR1 and CDR2 from the germline V gene are MNHNY and SVGAGI (reference sequence). The V end was cut by 5 bases, the J end by 4 bases, with 7 bases between. The CDR3 DNA reads TGTGCCAGCAGTGGACAATCAGATACGCAGTATTTT. Residues: CASSGQSDTQYF.

The rearrangement uses TRBV4-3 and TRBJ2-7, with 9 nucleotides matching TRBD1. Germline V lookup: CDR1 LGHNA, CDR2 YSLEER. This CDR3 spans 15 amino acids. V lost 0 bases and J lost 6; bases outside the gene matches: 6. As DNA, the CDR3 is TGCGCCAGCAGCCAAGAGCCCGACAGGGGGGGCGAGCAGTACTTC. Protein product: CASSQEPDRGGEQYF.

The rearrangement links TRBV28 to TRBJ1-5; weak D call: TRBD1 (5 bases). Germline CDR1 reads MDHEN; CDR2 reads SYDVKM. The CDR3 has 17 residues. V dropped 6 bases and J dropped 9 bases, with 27 bases sitting between them. CDR3 nucleotides: TGTGCCAGCAGCCAACTCGGGACTAAGCGAAGCAGTCGGCCCCAGCATTTT. Residues: CASSQLGTKRSSRPQHF.

This clone was detected once. The chain uses TRBV5-4 and TRBJ1-1; D might be TRBD1 (6 bases). Germline CDR1 reads SGHNT; CDR2 reads YYREEE (reference sequence). The CDR3 has 15 residues. Trimming cost V 0 bases and J 6 bases, with 15 bases left between them. This CDR3 reads CASSLGVGGGPEAFF. In DNA, the CDR3 is TGTGCCAGCAGCTTGGGGGTAGGGGGTGGACCTGAAGCTTTCTTT.

This sequence joins TRBV15 and TRBJ2-3, with 8 bases aligning to TRBD2. The trim removed 3 bases at V and 6 bases at J, leaving 2 bases unmatched. The CDR3 covers 13 residues. Germline lookup yields CDR1 LNHNV and CDR2 YYDKDF (reference sequence). The CDR3: CATSRPGGDTQYF. CDR3 nucleotides: TGTGCCACCAGCAGGCCGGGGGGGGATACGCAGTATTTT. Combining the CDR3 with reference TRBV15 and TRBJ2-3 gives the whole variable domain DAMVIQNPRYQVTQFGKPVTLSCSQTLNHNVMYWYQQKSSQAPKLLFHYYDKDFNNEADTPDNFQSRRPNTSFCFLDIRSPGLGDTAMYLCATSRPGGDTQYFGPGTRLTVL.

This sequence joins TRBV12-5 and TRBJ1-5; no clear D. Germline-derived CDR1 and CDR2 are LGHNT and FRNRAP. The CDR3 has 18 amino acids. V was shortened by 0 bases and J by 0 bases, with 15 bases between the two germline ends. The DNA for the CDR3 is TGTGCTAGTGGTTTGGTACTGTTGAAGTTGAATAGCAATCAGCCCCAGCATTTT. It is translated as CASGLVLLKLNSNQPQHF.

The genes are TRBV18 and TRBJ2-3, with 13 bases matching TRBD2. The germline V gene has CDR1 KGHSH and CDR2 LQKENI. With 4 bases clipped from V and 5 bases from J, the junction kept 6 bases outside the gene matches. The CDR3 spans 16 residues. The CDR3 is CASSRTSGRVGDTQYF. The CDR3 DNA is TGTGCCAGCTCACGGACTAGCGGGAGAGTTGGAGATACGCAGTATTTT. The whole variable domain, remainder taken from reference TRBV18 and TRBJ2-3, is NAGVMQNPRHLVRRRGQEARLRCSPMKGHSHVYWYRQLPEEGLKFMVYLQKENIIDESGMPKERFSAEFPKEGPSILRIQQVVRGDSAAYFCASSRTSGRVGDTQYFGPGTRLTVL.

This chain links TRBV7-2 with TRBJ2-1; 8 bases match TRBD1. Germline trimming cut 5 bases from V and 2 bases from J; bases unmatched to any gene: 5. The germline gives CDR1 SGHTA, CDR2 FQGNSA. The CDR3 totals 15 residues. Written as DNA, the CDR3 is TGTGCCAGCAGCCCAGGACAGGGTACCTACAATGAGCAGTTCTTC. It specifies CASSPGQGTYNEQFF. The complete variable domain, with remaining parts taken from reference TRBV7-2 and TRBJ2-1, reads GAGVSQSPSNKVTEKGKDVELRCDPISGHTALYWYRQSLGQGLEFLIYFQGNSAPDKSGLPSDRFSAERTGGSVSTLTIQRTQQEDSAVYLCASSPGQGTYNEQFFGPGTRLTVL.

This chain links TRBV5-1 with TRBJ2-7; 7 nucleotides agree with TRBD1. Germline values: CDR1 SGHRS, CDR2 YFSETQ. Unmatched junction bases numbered 11, after V lost 4 bases and J lost 7 bases. The CDR3 is 14 residues long. The CDR3 DNA sequence: TGCGCCAGCAGCCCCCTGACAGGGCCGGGGGAGCAGTACTTC. Amino acids: CASSPLTGPGEQYF.